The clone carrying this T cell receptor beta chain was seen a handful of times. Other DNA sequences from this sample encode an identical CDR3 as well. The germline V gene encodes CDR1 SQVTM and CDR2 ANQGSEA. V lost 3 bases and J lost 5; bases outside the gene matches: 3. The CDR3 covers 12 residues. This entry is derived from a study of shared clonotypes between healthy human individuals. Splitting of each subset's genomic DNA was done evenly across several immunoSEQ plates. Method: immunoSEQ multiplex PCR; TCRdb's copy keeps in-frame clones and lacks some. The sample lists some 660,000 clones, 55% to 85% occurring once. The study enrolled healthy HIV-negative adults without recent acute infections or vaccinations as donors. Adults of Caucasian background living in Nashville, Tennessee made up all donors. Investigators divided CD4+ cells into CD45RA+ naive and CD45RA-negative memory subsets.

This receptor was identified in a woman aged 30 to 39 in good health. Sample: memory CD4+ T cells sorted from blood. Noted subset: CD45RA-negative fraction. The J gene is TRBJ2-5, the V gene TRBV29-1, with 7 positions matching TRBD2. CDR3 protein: CSVDAGVETQYF. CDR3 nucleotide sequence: TGCAGCGTTGACGCGGGGGTTGAGACCCAGTACTTC.